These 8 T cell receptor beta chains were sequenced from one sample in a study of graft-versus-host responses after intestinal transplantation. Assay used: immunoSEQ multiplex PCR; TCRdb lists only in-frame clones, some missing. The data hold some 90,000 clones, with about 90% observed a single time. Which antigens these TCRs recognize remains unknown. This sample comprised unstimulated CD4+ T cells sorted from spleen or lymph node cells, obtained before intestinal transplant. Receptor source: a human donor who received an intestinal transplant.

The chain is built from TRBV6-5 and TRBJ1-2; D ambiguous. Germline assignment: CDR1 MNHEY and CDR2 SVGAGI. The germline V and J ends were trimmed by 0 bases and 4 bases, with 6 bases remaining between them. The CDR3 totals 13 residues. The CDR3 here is CASSYSQFYGYTF. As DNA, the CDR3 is TGTGCCAGCAGTTACTCCCAGTTCTATGGCTACACCTTC.

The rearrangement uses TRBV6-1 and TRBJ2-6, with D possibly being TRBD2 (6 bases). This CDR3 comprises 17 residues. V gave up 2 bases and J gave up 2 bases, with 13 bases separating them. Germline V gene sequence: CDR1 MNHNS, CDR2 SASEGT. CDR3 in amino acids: CASSELGWGAGANVLTF. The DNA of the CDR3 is TGTGCCAGCAGTGAACTGGGTTGGGGGGCTGGGGCCAACGTCCTGACTTTC.

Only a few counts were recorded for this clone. Here the CDR3 reads CASSYPRTGELFF. The CDR3 coding sequence is TGTGCCAGCAGTTACCCCCGGACAGGGGAGCTGTTTTTT. The V call is TRBV6-5, the J call TRBJ2-2; tentatively, D is TRBD1 (5 bases). The CDR3 extends over 13 amino acids. V dropped 2 bases and J dropped 8 bases, with 9 bases sitting between them. CDR1 and CDR2 from the germline V gene are MNHEY and SVGAGI.

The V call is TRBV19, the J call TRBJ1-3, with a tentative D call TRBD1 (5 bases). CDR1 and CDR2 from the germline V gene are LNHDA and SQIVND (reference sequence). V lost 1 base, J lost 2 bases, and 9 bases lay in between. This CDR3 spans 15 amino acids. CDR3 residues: CASSIVGGAGNTIYF. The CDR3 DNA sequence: TGTGCCAGTAGTATAGTGGGGGGGGCTGGAAACACCATATATTTT.

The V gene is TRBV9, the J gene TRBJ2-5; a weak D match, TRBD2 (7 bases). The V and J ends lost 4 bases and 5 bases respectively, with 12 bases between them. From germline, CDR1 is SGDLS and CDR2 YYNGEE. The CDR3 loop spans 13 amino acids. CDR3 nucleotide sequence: TGTGCCAGCAGCCCGGGGGGCGGGGAGACCCAGTACTTC. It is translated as CASSPGGGETQYF.

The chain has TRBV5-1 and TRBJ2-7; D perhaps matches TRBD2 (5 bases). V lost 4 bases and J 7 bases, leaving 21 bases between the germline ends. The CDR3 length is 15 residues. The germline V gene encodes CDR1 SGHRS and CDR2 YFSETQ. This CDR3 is CASSTIPSGYREQYF. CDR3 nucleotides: TGCGCCAGCAGCACTATCCCGTCGGGGTACCGGGAGCAGTACTTC.

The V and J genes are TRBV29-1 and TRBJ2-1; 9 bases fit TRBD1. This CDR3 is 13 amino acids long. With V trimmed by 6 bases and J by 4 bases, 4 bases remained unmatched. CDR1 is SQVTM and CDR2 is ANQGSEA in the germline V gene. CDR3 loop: CSVPGTGYNEQFF. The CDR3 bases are TGCAGCGTCCCCGGGACAGGGTACAATGAGCAGTTCTTC.

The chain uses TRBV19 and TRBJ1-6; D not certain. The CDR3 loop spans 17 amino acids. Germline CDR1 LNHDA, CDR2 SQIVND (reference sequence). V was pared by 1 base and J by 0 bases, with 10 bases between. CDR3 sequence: CASSIGDGSSYNSPLHF. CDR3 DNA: TGTGCCAGTAGTATAGGAGACGGGAGCTCCTATAATTCACCCCTCCACTTT.